The entry below describes one T cell receptor (beta chain). In the study's own analysis: It was from reference gene primer amplification that nucleated cell counts were estimated. Profiling relied on immunoSEQ multiplex PCR, and the TCRdb table lists in-frame clones only, not all of them. D and trimming were read from the DNA, whereas the V and J calls and clone size are those reported in that table. The data show about 210,000 clones, roughly nine tenths seen once. These data belong to a study of blood T cell repertoires in COVID-19. Study context: Specimens from acute and convalescent COVID-19 originated in the United States, Italy and Spain. The analysed material was cDNA or gDNA that came from T cells, B-cell-depleted T cells, or PBMCs.

Source material: peripheral blood. The sequence derives from an older woman with acute or convalescent COVID-19.

The CDR3 nucleotides read TGCAGCGCCACTAGAAACTCCTACAATGAGCAGTTCTTC. It translates to CSATRNSYNEQFF. V is TRBV29-1 and J is TRBJ2-1, with a weak D call TRBD2 (5 bases). The CDR3 runs to 13 residues. V gave up 7 bases and J gave up 0 bases, with 10 bases separating them. In germline, CDR1 is SQVTM, CDR2 ANQGSEA.